This record concerns one T cell receptor (beta chain) sequence. Per the original methods: Reference gene primer amplification yielded estimated nucleated cell counts. The assay was immunoSEQ multiplex PCR, and TCRdb's table has in-frame clones only and misses some. V and J calls and clone size are those listed in that table; D and trimming were worked out from the DNA. The data show about 59,000 clones, roughly 85% seen once. Germline-derived CDR1 and CDR2 are MNHEY and SMNVEV (reference sequence). There are 17 residues in the CDR3. V trimming: 4 bases; J trimming: 0 bases; junction bases outside the gene matches: 8. This specimen belongs to a study of blood T cell repertoires in COVID-19. Study-wide context: Italy, Spain and the United States were the sources of the convalescent and acute COVID-19 samples. From T cells, B-cell-depleted T cells, or PBMCs came the material, which was cDNA or gDNA.

The TCR comes from a man aged 60-69 years with acute or convalescent COVID-19. The V gene is TRBV27, the J gene TRBJ1-2, with 10 bases that match TRBD1. Sequenced: peripheral blood. The CDR3 bases are TGTGCCAGCAGTTATAGGACAGGGGGGTTAGCTAACTATGGCTACACCTTC. Its translation: CASSYRTGGLANYGYTF.